These 13 T cell receptor beta chains were sequenced from one sample in a study of T cells in Graves' hyperthyroidism and ophthalmopathy. Amplification of TCR beta CDR3 regions used RNA as the template. The primer set for the first-round RT-PCR of the TCR CDR3 was HTBI. TCRdb reprocessed the multiplex PCR reads via MiXCR and lists one record per CDR3 protein. The sample records over 500,000 distinct CDR3 sequences, approximately 48% being singletons. The sequencing input was peripheral blood or thyroid tissue (not recorded which). These receptors were taken from an adult woman with Graves' disease, either hyperthyroidism or ophthalmopathy (not recorded which).

The V and J genes are TRBV19 and TRBJ1-2; 7 bases fit TRBD1. With V trimmed by 3 bases and J by 4 bases, 5 bases remained unmatched. Germline V gives CDR1 LNHDA, CDR2 SQIVND (reference sequence). This CDR3 is 14 amino acids long. In DNA form, the CDR3 reads TGTGCCAGTAGTATCAACAGGGGTACCTATGGCTACACCTTC. Its protein product is CASSINRGTYGYTF.

V usage is TRBV29-1 and J usage is TRBJ2-3, with TRBD2 as a possible D gene (6 bases). Germline loops: CDR1 SQVTM, CDR2 ANQGSEA. The CDR3 sequence is 18 residues long. V lost 4 bases and J lost 5, with 28 bases in between. The CDR3 DNA is TGCAGCGTTGCGGGCCGGGAGAGAGCCCCACTACGCAAAGATACGCAGTATTTT. It is translated as CSVAGRERAPLRKDTQYF.

At least ten counts were recorded for this clonotype. The gene calls are TRBV29-1 and TRBJ1-1, with no clear D. The CDR3 spans 13 residues. V was clipped by 6 bases and J by 0 bases, with 11 bases between them. Germline V gene data show CDR1 as SQVTM and CDR2 as ANQGSEA. The CDR3 reads CSVHGRMNTEAFF. The CDR3 nucleotides are TGCAGCGTCCACGGGCGGATGAACACTGAAGCTTTCTTT.

The chain recombines TRBV20-1 with TRBJ1-2; weak D call: TRBD1 (6 bases). Germline lookup yields CDR1 DFQATT and CDR2 SNEGSKA (reference sequence). V shed 0 bases and J shed 4 bases, with 12 bases lying between them. This CDR3 has 14 residues. Here the CDR3 DNA reads TGCAGTGCTAGAGAGGTCAGGGGAGGCTATGGCTACACCTTC. Its translation: CSAREVRGGYGYTF.

This rearrangement joins TRBV2 to TRBJ2-2, with TRBD2 as a possible D gene (5 bases). Trimming removed 7 bases from V and 0 bases from J, with 9 bases in between. CDR3 length: 14 residues. Germline values: CDR1 SNHLY, CDR2 FYNNEI. The CDR3 spells CASNEGSNTGELFF. The CDR3 DNA is TGTGCCAGCAACGAGGGCTCGAACACCGGGGAGCTGTTTTTT.

This clonotype was detected ten times or more. The genes are TRBV7-9 and TRBJ2-7; 7 bases line up with TRBD1. The CDR3 has 12 amino acids. CDR1 SEHNR and CDR2 FQNEAQ come from the germline V gene (reference sequence). J was trimmed by 5 bases and V by 8 bases; bases with no gene match: 6. In DNA form, the CDR3 reads TGTGCCAGCGGAGACAGGGACCACGAGCAGTACTTC. This sequence encodes CASGDRDHEQYF.

Points on this clonotype: The conserved closing phenylalanine or tryptophan is absent in this CDR3, likely reflecting a read error. Because the CDR3's place on the DNA is in doubt, the DNA is left out and the CDR3 is given as listed by TCRdb. V is TRBV5-4 and J is TRBJ2-5; no DNA check was done on the table's D call, TRBD1. CDR1 and CDR2 from the germline V gene are SGHNT and YYREEE (reference sequence). The CDR3 is 8 residues long, ends included. CDR3: CASSTRDR.

This clonotype was seen a few times. The V and J genes are TRBV7-8 and TRBJ1-2; TRBD1 agrees at 11 bases. J was trimmed by 7 bases and V by 1 base; bases with no gene match: 8. This CDR3 contains 16 residues. Germline V CDR1 and CDR2: SGHVS, FQNEAQ. The chain's CDR3 is CASSLGPLGQGVGYTF. The CDR3 DNA reads TGTGCCAGCAGCTTAGGTCCATTGGGACAGGGGGTTGGCTACACCTTC.

J is TRBJ2-7 and V is TRBV29-1; 7 bases match TRBD2. Germline assignment: CDR1 SQVTM and CDR2 ANQGSEA. CDR3 length: 15 amino acids. CDR3 coding DNA: TGCAGTGCTCGGGGTCCCGGGACTAACTCCTACGAGCAGTACTTC. Its translation is CSARGPGTNSYEQYF.

This clonotype was observed at least ten times. The rearrangement links TRBV20-1 to TRBJ1-2; weak D call: TRBD1 (6 bases). V dropped 6 bases and J dropped 8 bases, with 13 bases sitting between them. The CDR3 length is 11 residues. CDR1 is DFQATT, CDR2 SNEGSKA, per germline (reference sequence). The CDR3 spells CSARQGPGYTF. CDR3 DNA: TGCAGTGCCAGGCAGGGGCCGGGCTACACCTTC.

This sequence joins TRBV4-1 and TRBJ2-7; D perhaps matches TRBD1 (6 bases). Deletions cut 4 bases from V and 4 bases from J, with 17 bases between. This CDR3 is 15 amino acids long. Germline values: CDR1 MGHRA, CDR2 YSYEKL. The CDR3 DNA follows: TGCGCCAGCAGCCTCTTCGGACAGCAAGAGTACGAGCAGTACTTC. Amino acids: CASSLFGQQEYEQYF.

The V gene is TRBV10-3, the J gene TRBJ2-5, with TRBD2 matching 7 bases. The CDR3 covers 16 residues. Germline assignment: CDR1 ENHRY and CDR2 SYGVKD. V trimming: 2 bases; J trimming: 1 base; junction bases outside the gene matches: 7. The CDR3: CAISEDPSGSQETQYF. The CDR3 DNA sequence: TGTGCCATCAGTGAGGACCCTAGCGGCAGCCAAGAGACCCAGTACTTC.

The chain links TRBV5-6 to TRBJ2-7; D unclear. The CDR3 totals 13 residues. Germline-derived CDR1 and CDR2 are SGHDT and YYEEEE. Between the trimmed V and J ends, which lost 3 bases and 5 bases, there was a span of 12 bases. The CDR3 region is CASSSSSWNEQYF. DNA for the CDR3: TGTGCCAGCAGCTCGTCGAGTTGGAACGAGCAGTACTTC.